A single sample is the source of the 32 T cell receptor beta chains below, sequenced in a study of cytomegalovirus exposure and HLA in healthy donors (TCRdb year 2017). The method was the immunoSEQ multiplex PCR assay. The multiplex PCR relied on a mix of 60 forward primers for TCR Vbeta segments and 13 reverse primers for TCR Jbeta segments. The table was pulled from immuneACCESS by TCRdb, which kept in-frame rearrangements only. Such tables lose some clones; where checked, under half of the loss comes from unresolved V genes, and the rest has no known cause. The table for this sample lists about 160,000 clones; over 75% of them were counted only once. Of the sample, roughly 1.9% is held by the ten largest clones. The sample was PBMCs. These receptors all stem from a human donor in good health.

The chain links TRBV6-5 to TRBJ1-4, with D perhaps matching TRBD1 (5 bases). The germline V gene has CDR1 MNHEY and CDR2 SVGAGI. The ends were cut back, 5 bases at V and 8 bases at J, with 12 bases in the middle. CDR3 length: 13 residues. CDR3 sequence reads: CASSPTEDEKLFF. The CDR3 nucleotides read TGTGCCAGCAGTCCGACAGAGGACGAAAAACTGTTTTTT.

V is TRBV7-9 and J is TRBJ1-1, with a tentative D call TRBD1 (5 bases). CDR1 is SEHNR and CDR2 is FQNEAQ in the germline V gene (reference sequence). The germline V and J ends were trimmed by 5 bases and 1 base, with 14 bases remaining between them. There are 15 residues in the CDR3. The CDR3 nucleotides are TGTGCCAGCAGCAGCGGGGGGACTAAGAACACTGAAGCTTTCTTT. Amino acids: CASSSGGTKNTEAFF.

The J gene is TRBJ2-3, the V gene TRBV7-6; TRBD2 aligns across 13 bases. The CDR3 is made up of 16 amino acids. The trim removed 5 bases at V and 5 bases at J, leaving 7 bases unmatched. In germline, CDR1 is SGHVS, CDR2 FNYEAQ. The CDR3 here is CASSPPGLAGRDTQYF. DNA for the CDR3: TGTGCCAGCAGCCCGCCGGGACTAGCGGGGAGAGATACGCAGTATTTT.

The chain is built from TRBV6-4 and TRBJ2-2; 8 bases are shared with TRBD2. Trimming at V came to 5 bases and at J to 2 bases, leaving 4 bases not matched to a gene. The V gene's germline CDR1 is MRHNA and CDR2 SNTAGT. The CDR3 loop spans 15 amino acids. CDR3 sequence (DNA): TGTGCCAGCAGTCTAAGCGGGGGCAACACCGGGGAGCTGTTTTTT. It codes for CASSLSGGNTGELFF.

The chain uses TRBV25-1 and TRBJ1-1; D is perhaps TRBD1 (6 bases). Trimming took off 4 bases at V and 7 bases at J, with 10 bases between the two ends. Looked up from germline, CDR1 is MGHDK and CDR2 is SYGVNS. CDR3 length equals 12 residues. The CDR3 loop is CASSAGHREAFF. CDR3 nucleotides: TGTGCCAGCAGTGCGGGACACCGTGAAGCTTTCTTT.

To note about this clone: A read error may account for a junction end that differs from germline. The chain has TRBV2 and TRBJ1-2; unclear D gene. The germline V gene encodes CDR1 SNHLY and CDR2 FYNNEI. This CDR3 spans 12 amino acids. CDR3 in amino acids: CASSVSHYGYPF. The CDR3 DNA sequence: TGTGCCAGCAGTGTAAGTCACTATGGCTACCCCTTC.

The V call is TRBV7-6, the J call TRBJ2-7, with 8 bases fitting TRBD1. The length of the CDR3 is 15 residues. Trimming at V came to 5 bases and at J to 0 bases, leaving 6 bases not matched to a gene. Germline CDR1 reads SGHVS; CDR2 reads FNYEAQ. CDR3 sequence: CASSADRGDSYEQYF. The CDR3 region has the DNA TGTGCCAGCAGCGCCGACAGGGGAGACTCCTACGAGCAGTACTTC.

CDR3 sequence (DNA): TGTGCCAGCAGCTTAGTCGGGCTAGCGGGGACCTCCTACGAGCAGTACTTC. Its protein product is CASSLVGLAGTSYEQYF. The chain is built from TRBV7-2 and TRBJ2-7; 9 bases line up with TRBD2. V shed 1 base and J 0 bases; nucleotides not matched to a gene: 7. Looked up from germline, CDR1 is SGHTA and CDR2 is FQGNSA. The CDR3 loop spans 17 amino acids.

V usage is TRBV5-6 and J usage is TRBJ2-3; D may be TRBD2 (5 bases). Germline CDR1 SGHDT, CDR2 YYEEEE. With 3 bases removed from V and 6 bases from J, the gap between germline ends came to 11 bases. CDR3 length equals 13 residues. CDR3 bases: TGTGCCAGCAGCTCTTATACGGGGGATACGCAGTATTTT. Amino acids: CASSSYTGDTQYF.

The chain carries TRBV27 and TRBJ2-7; tentative D call: TRBD2 (6 bases). This CDR3 is built from 14 residues. Trimming shortened V by 5 bases and J by 7 bases, and 18 bases separated the two germline ends. The V gene's germline CDR1 is MNHEY and CDR2 SMNVEV (reference sequence). The CDR3 loop is CASSLAGLEREQYF. DNA for the CDR3: TGTGCCAGCAGTCTCGCGGGGCTAGAGCGGGAGCAGTACTTC.

The V gene is TRBV6-6, the J gene TRBJ1-1, with no clear D. V lost 0 bases to trimming and J lost 0 bases, with 2 bases between them. This CDR3 is 13 amino acids long. Germline lookup yields CDR1 MNHNY and CDR2 SVGAGI (reference sequence). The CDR3 DNA sequence: TGTGCCAGCAGTTACTCCGTGAACACTGAAGCTTTCTTT. Encoded protein: CASSYSVNTEAFF.

This clone was counted between two and nine times. The chain links TRBV5-1 to TRBJ1-4; D is uncertain. The CDR3 runs 11 residues. Germline V lookup: CDR1 SGHRS, CDR2 YFSETQ. V was trimmed by 7 bases and J by 4 bases, leaving 5 bases between them. As DNA, the CDR3 is TGCGCCAGCCGTCTTAATGAAAAACTGTTTTTT. The encoded protein is CASRLNEKLFF. Full variable domain (rest looked up from reference TRBV5-1 and TRBJ1-4): KAGVTQTPRYLIKTRGQQVTLSCSPISGHRSVSWYQQTPGQGLQFLFEYFSETQRNKGNFPGRFSGRQFSNSRSEMNVSTLELGDSALYLCASRLNEKLFFGSGTQLSVL.

The CDR3 protein is CASSQDAAGGVDTQYF. The DNA for the CDR3 is TGCGCCAGCAGCCAAGATGCAGCGGGGGGGGTAGATACGCAGTATTTT. The V and J genes are TRBV4-3 and TRBJ2-3; 10 bases fit TRBD2. The V segment lost 0 bases and the J segment 5 bases; nucleotides outside the gene matches: 5. CDR3 length: 16 residues. Germline-derived CDR1 and CDR2 are LGHNA and YSLEER.

The chain combines TRBV19 with TRBJ2-3; 10 bases agree with TRBD2. CDR3 length equals 15 residues. Germline V lookup: CDR1 LNHDA, CDR2 SQIVND (reference sequence). J gave up 6 bases and V 5 bases, and 8 bases lay outside the gene matches. The CDR3 spells CASSPLAGETDTQYF. The CDR3 DNA sequence: TGTGCCAGTAGTCCTCTAGCGGGGGAGACGGATACGCAGTATTTT.

The chain carries TRBV7-9 and TRBJ1-1; no reliable D call. The CDR3 has 11 amino acids. Germline CDR1 SEHNR, CDR2 FQNEAQ (reference sequence). V was clipped by 1 base and J by 9 bases, with 6 bases between them. The CDR3 is CASSLGGKAFF. CDR3 coding DNA: TGTGCCAGCAGCTTAGGAGGGAAAGCTTTCTTT.

V gene TRBV7-9 combines with J gene TRBJ1-2; D gene unclear. CDR3 length equals 14 residues. V was shortened by 7 bases and J by 6 bases, with 18 bases between the two germline ends. Germline lookup yields CDR1 SEHNR and CDR2 FQNEAQ (reference sequence). The CDR3 region has the DNA TGTGCCAGCATCCCTCCCGGGTCAGCCCATGGCTACACCTTC. This codes for CASIPPGSAHGYTF.

This clone was recorded only once. The chain combines TRBV5-4 with TRBJ1-6, with TRBD1 identical over 7 bases. This CDR3 region has 16 residues. The germline V gene encodes CDR1 SGHNT and CDR2 YYREEE (reference sequence). Trimming removed 0 bases from V and 10 bases from J; junction bases left unmatched: 10. The CDR3 nucleotides are TGTGCCAGCAGCTTGGCCCGACAGGGCGTTACCTCACCCCTCCACTTT. This gives the protein CASSLARQGVTSPLHF.

The chain links TRBV19 to TRBJ2-3, with 9 positions matching TRBD2. CDR3 length: 17 residues. The V and J ends lost 6 bases and 7 bases, in that order; junction bases with no gene match: 17. The germline gives CDR1 LNHDA, CDR2 SQIVND (reference sequence). The CDR3 DNA is TGTGCCAGTAGAACCCTATCCAGCGGGGGGCGAGGGTATACGCAGTATTTT. Protein sequence: CASRTLSSGGRGYTQYF.

The chain couples TRBV13 to TRBJ2-3, with D perhaps matching TRBD2 (5 bases). This CDR3 has 16 amino acids. The ends were cut back, 5 bases at V and 2 bases at J, with 17 bases in the middle. CDR1 is PRHDT and CDR2 is FYEKMQ in the germline V gene (reference sequence). DNA of the CDR3: TGTGCCAGCAGCCCAACCGCCCGGGGAACCACAGATACGCAGTATTTT. Translated: CASSPTARGTTDTQYF.

A single count supports this clone. V usage is TRBV7-2 and J usage is TRBJ1-5, with unresolved D. The V gene's germline CDR1 is SGHTA and CDR2 FQGNSA. CDR3 length: 13 residues. With 6 bases removed from V and 7 bases from J, the gap between germline ends came to 13 bases. For the CDR3, the DNA is TGTGCCAGCAGTTTGCGGGCCTGGCAGCCCCAGCATTTT. Translated, it gives CASSLRAWQPQHF.

This chain connects TRBV4-3 to TRBJ1-3; possible D gene TRBD1, 6 bases. The germline gives CDR1 LGHNA, CDR2 YSLEER. V lost 8 bases to trimming and J lost 0 bases, with 14 bases between them. This CDR3 has 15 amino acids. The CDR3 DNA follows: TGCGCCAGCGTGAACGACAGGAGCTCTGGAAACACCATATATTTT. Translating it yields CASVNDRSSGNTIYF.

CDR3 sequence reads: CASSEASGARETQYF. The DNA of the CDR3 is TGTGCCAGCAGTGAAGCGAGCGGGGCGAGAGAGACCCAGTACTTC. J is TRBJ2-5 and V is TRBV6-1, with 7 positions matching TRBD2. V lost 0 bases and J lost 4; bases outside the gene matches: 5. In germline, CDR1 is MNHNS, CDR2 SASEGT. The CDR3 loop spans 15 amino acids.

The genes are TRBV6-6 and TRBJ1-5, with 9 bases matching TRBD1. V was pared by 6 bases and J by 4 bases, with 4 bases of the junction left unmatched. Germline-derived CDR1 and CDR2 are MNHNY and SVGAGI (reference sequence). The CDR3 is made up of 14 amino acids. CDR3 residues: CASRGTGRNQPQHF. The DNA of the CDR3 is TGTGCCAGCAGAGGGACAGGGAGGAATCAGCCCCAGCATTTT.

For this clone: In the same sample, other DNA sequences code for this CDR3. The genes are TRBV7-2 and TRBJ1-2, with 7 bases that match TRBD1. Germline values: CDR1 SGHTA, CDR2 FQGNSA. The CDR3 length is 15 residues. The V gene end was trimmed by 5 bases and the J gene end by 2 bases; junction bases not matched to a gene: 8. The CDR3 loop is CASSPRTGANYGYTF. DNA for the CDR3: TGTGCCAGCAGCCCGCGAACAGGGGCCAACTATGGCTACACCTTC. Drawing the rest from reference TRBV7-2 and TRBJ1-2, the complete variable domain is GAGVSQSPSNKVTEKGKDVELRCDPISGHTALYWYRQSLGQGLEFLIYFQGNSAPDKSGLPSDRFSAERTGGSVSTLTIQRTQQEDSAVYLCASSPRTGANYGYTFGSGTRLTVV.

The chain recombines TRBV27 with TRBJ1-1, with TRBD1 matching 7 bases. CDR1 and CDR2 from the germline V gene are MNHEY and SMNVEV (reference sequence). J was trimmed by 7 bases and V by 6 bases; bases with no gene match: 8. The CDR3 covers 13 residues. Here the CDR3 DNA reads TGTGCCAGCAGGGGGGGACAGAACCTTGAAGCTTTCTTT. The encoded protein is CASRGGQNLEAFF.

V is TRBV29-1 and J is TRBJ1-5, with TRBD1 matching 9 bases. CDR3 size: 14 residues. V gave up 6 bases and J gave up 1 base; unmatched junction bases: 4. Germline loops: CDR1 SQVTM, CDR2 ANQGSEA. The CDR3 coding sequence is TGCAGCGTGGGAGACAGGGGGAGCAATCAGCCCCAGCATTTT. This translates into CSVGDRGSNQPQHF. The entire variable domain, with the rest obtained from reference TRBV29-1 and TRBJ1-5, is as follows: SAVISQKPSRDICQRGTSLTIQCQVDSQVTMMFWYRQQPGQSLTLIATANQGSEATYESGFVIDKFPISRPNLTFSTLTVSNMSPEDSSIYLCSVGDRGSNQPQHFGDGTRLSIL.

The chain links TRBV4-2 to TRBJ2-7; the D is unclear. V was pared by 1 base and J by 2 bases, with 9 bases between. Germline V gives CDR1 LGHNA, CDR2 YNFKEQ. The CDR3 consists of 14 residues. CDR3 DNA sequence: TGTGCCAGCAGCCAAGCTAGTTCCGCCTACGAGCAGTACTTC. Protein: CASSQASSAYEQYF.

The chain combines TRBV5-1 with TRBJ1-1, with 10 positions matching TRBD1. The ends lost 1 base at V and 2 bases at J; junction bases unmatched: 11. Per the germline V gene, CDR1 is SGHRS and CDR2 is YFSETQ. CDR3 length equals 18 residues. The CDR3 spells CASSLLVSGTGDNTEAFF. For the CDR3, the DNA is TGCGCCAGCAGCTTGTTGGTGTCGGGGACAGGGGATAACACTGAAGCTTTCTTT.

The chain recombines TRBV5-6 with TRBJ1-6, with 9 bases fitting TRBD1. V dropped 4 bases and J dropped 10; count of bases not matched to a gene: 6. There are 14 residues in the CDR3. CDR1 and CDR2 from the germline V gene are SGHDT and YYEEEE. In DNA form, the CDR3 reads TGTGCCAGCAGCGCCGGGACAGGGATATCACCCCTCCACTTT. This codes for CASSAGTGISPLHF. The full variable domain, with the rest looked up from reference TRBV5-6 and TRBJ1-6, is DAGVTQSPTHLIKTRGQQVTLRCSPKSGHDTVSWYQQALGQGPQFIFQYYEEEERQRGNFPDRFSGHQFPNYSSELNVNALLLGDSALYLCASSAGTGISPLHFGNGTRLTVT.

The CDR3 nucleotides are TGTGCCAGCAGCTTAAGAGCAGGGGCTAGGGATTCACCCCTCCACTTT. Translation gives CASSLRAGARDSPLHF. The chain has TRBV7-3 and TRBJ1-6, with a tentative D call TRBD1 (6 bases). From germline, CDR1 is SGHTA and CDR2 FQGTGA. This CDR3 spans 16 amino acids. Trimming removed 1 base from V and 8 bases from J, with 15 bases in between.

V usage is TRBV19 and J usage is TRBJ2-5; possibly TRBD1 for D (5 bases). The CDR3 covers 15 residues. The germline CDR1 and CDR2 sequences are LNHDA and SQIVND (reference sequence). The V end was cut by 3 bases, the J end by 3 bases, with 14 bases between. In DNA form, the CDR3 reads TGTGCCAGTAGTATTACAGGACCATCAGAAGAGACCCAGTACTTC. Protein: CASSITGPSEETQYF. The complete variable domain, with remaining parts taken from reference TRBV19 and TRBJ2-5, reads DGGITQSPKYLFRKEGQNVTLSCEQNLNHDAMYWYRQDPGQGLRLIYYSQIVNDFQKGDIAEGYSVSREKKESFPLTVTSAQKNPTAFYLCASSITGPSEETQYFGPGTRLLVL.

The table lists this clone with a few counts. The CDR3 sequence is CASSLVRESMTRTDTQYF. The CDR3 DNA is TGCGCCAGCAGCTTGGTCCGGGAGAGTATGACCCGCACAGATACGCAGTATTTT. The chain combines TRBV5-1 with TRBJ2-3, with D maybe TRBD2 (6 bases). Deletions cut 0 bases from V and 1 base from J, with 18 bases between. The CDR3 contains 18 residues. Looked up from germline, CDR1 is SGHRS and CDR2 is YFSETQ.